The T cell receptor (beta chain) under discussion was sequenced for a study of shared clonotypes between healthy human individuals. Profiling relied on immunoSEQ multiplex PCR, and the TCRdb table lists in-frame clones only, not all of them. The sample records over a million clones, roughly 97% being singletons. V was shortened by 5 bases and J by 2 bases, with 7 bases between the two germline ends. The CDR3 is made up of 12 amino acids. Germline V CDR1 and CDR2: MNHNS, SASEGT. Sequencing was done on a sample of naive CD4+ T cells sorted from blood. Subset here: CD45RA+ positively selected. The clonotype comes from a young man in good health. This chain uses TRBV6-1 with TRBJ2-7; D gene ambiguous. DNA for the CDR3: TGTGCCAGCAGTACCGGGCCCTACGAGCAGTACTTC. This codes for CASSTGPYEQYF.